The sequence of this TCR beta chain was determined in a study of shared clonotypes between healthy human individuals. Study-wide background: Donor composition was a couple of women and three men, aged 18 to 49. The study's findings and limits: Naive subsets, compared against memory subsets, generally had larger estimated richness values.

V was shortened by 2 bases and J by 8 bases, with 9 bases between the two germline ends. The CDR3 length is 11 residues. Germline V gene sequence: CDR1 DFQATT, CDR2 SNEGSKA (reference sequence). Adults of Caucasian background living in Nashville, Tennessee made up all donors. The assay was run at deep level. Clones were read by immunoSEQ multiplex PCR, and TCRdb kept only the in-frame ones, dropping some. Of approximately 2.5 million clones detected, roughly 93% appear once; the ten largest clones hold approximately 0.37%. To note about this clone: Its matching antigen is unknown.

The sample comprised naive CD4+ T cells from PBMCs. Sample subset: CD45RA+ positively selected. The origin of this receptor is a man younger than 30 in good health. Some clones in this sample may be carry-over from other donors' samples. The chain is built from TRBV20-1 and TRBJ1-2, with D unclear. CDR3 sequence: CSARYTRGYTF. The CDR3, as DNA: TGCAGTGCTAGATACACTCGCGGCTACACCTTC.